The next 5 T cell receptor beta chains were all read from a single sample in a study of shared clonotypes between healthy human individuals. Naive CD8 cells comprised CD45RO-negative, CCR7-positively selected cells, excluding terminally differentiated effector memory CD45RA+ cells. This table comes from immunoSEQ multiplex PCR, and its TCRdb copy is limited to in-frame clones, with some not included. The sample carries some 2.1 million clones, around 95% recorded once. Material for sequencing was naive CD8+ T cells from PBMCs. These receptors were obtained from a man younger than 35 in good health. Some clones in this sample may be carry-over from other donors' samples.

This clone was detected only a few times. This sample also contains other DNA sequences that code for the same CDR3. The J gene is TRBJ2-1, the V gene TRBV6-5; D is unresolved. Germline CDR1 is MNHEY and CDR2 is SVGAGI. Trimming took off 0 bases at V and 4 bases at J, with 4 bases between the two ends. The CDR3 spans 13 residues. The CDR3 reads CASSYSTYNEQFF. The CDR3 DNA follows: TGTGCCAGCAGTTACTCAACGTACAATGAGCAGTTCTTC.

The gene calls are TRBV5-4 and TRBJ2-7; D is possibly TRBD2 (5 bases). V lost 0 bases, J lost 4 bases, and 11 bases lay in between. Germline V gene data show CDR1 as SGHNT and CDR2 as YYREEE (reference sequence). The CDR3 has 14 residues. CDR3 bases: TGTGCCAGCAGCTTGGATGACTATATTTACGAGCAGTACTTC. This gives the protein CASSLDDYIYEQYF.

The V call is TRBV4-1, the J call TRBJ1-6; 11 bases fit TRBD1. V was clipped by 0 bases and J by 9 bases; unmatched bases: 4. The CDR3 is 16 residues long. Germline CDR1 MGHRA, CDR2 YSYEKL. The CDR3 bases are TGCGCCAGCAGCCAAGATGCGGGGACAGGGGGTTCACCCCTCCACTTT. Translation gives CASSQDAGTGGSPLHF.

This chain connects TRBV30 to TRBJ2-7; D might be TRBD1 or TRBD2, each matching 6 bases. Between the trimmed V and J ends, which lost 3 bases and 0 bases, there was a span of 15 bases. Germline loops: CDR1 GTSNPN, CDR2 SVGIG (reference sequence). The CDR3 is made up of 15 amino acids. CDR3 coding DNA: TGTGCCTGGAGAGGAGGGACAAAAATCTCCTACGAGCAGTACTTC. This codes for CAWRGGTKISYEQYF.

The chain carries TRBV4-2 and TRBJ2-3; TRBD1 matches 7 bases. The V segment lost 5 bases and the J segment 4 bases; nucleotides outside the gene matches: 6. The CDR3 is 14 amino acids. Germline CDR1 LGHNA, CDR2 YNFKEQ. This chain's CDR3 is CASSSRDRSDTQYF. CDR3 in DNA: TGTGCCAGCAGCAGCCGGGACAGATCAGATACGCAGTATTTT.